These 23 T cell receptor beta chains were sequenced from one sample in a study of control samples from healthy donors and cancer patients. Only in-frame clones appear in the TCRdb table, and some are missing; sequencing was by immunoSEQ multiplex PCR. The sample totals 150,000 to 200,000 clones; its top ten clones hold around 2%. Sequenced: blood. The receptors here all came from a woman in her 30s in good health.

This sequence joins TRBV7-2 and TRBJ1-5, with D unresolved. V was cut by 2 bases and J by 2 bases, with 4 bases left in between. Germline V gene data show CDR1 as SGHTA and CDR2 as FQGNSA. CDR3 length: 13 amino acids. The CDR3 loop reads CASSLWGNQPQHF. CDR3 in DNA: TGTGCCAGCAGCTTATGGGGCAATCAGCCCCAGCATTTT.

The chain combines TRBV19 with TRBJ1-3; perhaps TRBD1 as D (5 bases). This CDR3 spans 15 amino acids. The germline CDR1 and CDR2 sequences are LNHDA and SQIVND (reference sequence). Deletions cut 5 bases from V and 0 bases from J, with 11 bases between. The CDR3 loop reads CASSRTGGSGNTIYF. For the CDR3, the DNA is TGTGCCAGTAGTCGAACTGGGGGCTCTGGAAACACCATATATTTT.

The CDR3: CASSSRLAIKETQYF. The DNA for the CDR3 is TGTGCCAGCAGCTCCAGACTAGCGATTAAAGAGACCCAGTACTTC. The rearrangement uses TRBV14 and TRBJ2-5; 8 bases align to TRBD2. J gave up 3 bases and V 5 bases, and 8 bases lay outside the gene matches. There are 15 residues in the CDR3. Germline CDR1 SGHDN, CDR2 FVKESK. Full variable domain (outside the CDR3, taken from reference TRBV14 and TRBJ2-5): EAGVTQFPSHSVIEKGQTVTLRCDPISGHDNLYWYRRVMGKEIKFLLHFVKESKQDESGMPNNRFLAERTGGTYSTLKVQPAELEDSGVYFCASSSRLAIKETQYFGPGTRLLVL.

The chain is built from TRBV3-1 (or the pseudogene TRBV3-2) and TRBJ2-5; 7 bases line up with TRBD1. V lost 3 bases, J lost 5 bases, and 6 bases stayed unmatched. The CDR3 consists of 14 residues. Germline V gene lookup returns CDR1 LGHDT and CDR2 YNNKEL (reference sequence). The CDR3 DNA reads as TGTGCCAGCAGCCAGCTTAGCAGGGGGGAGACCCAGTACTTC. As protein: CASSQLSRGETQYF.

The chain couples TRBV28 to TRBJ1-2; D is undetermined. Trimming pared 7 bases from V and 8 bases from J, leaving 17 bases between. Germline CDR1 and CDR2: MDHEN and SYDVKM. This CDR3 comprises 13 residues. The CDR3 loop reads CASTPDGARGYTF. The CDR3 DNA reads TGTGCCAGCACCCCGGACGGAGCTCGGGGCTACACCTTC.

The J gene is TRBJ2-7, the V gene TRBV9; D ambiguous. Germline CDR1 is SGDLS and CDR2 is YYNGEE. V was trimmed by 0 bases and J by 0 bases, leaving 7 bases between them. The CDR3 consists of 14 residues. CDR3 in DNA: TGTGCCAGCAGCGTAGACAAGAGCTCCTACGAGCAGTACTTC. Its translation: CASSVDKSSYEQYF.

The V call is TRBV4-1, the J call TRBJ1-1; perhaps TRBD1 as D (6 bases). The CDR3 is 16 amino acids. The germline CDR1 and CDR2 sequences are MGHRA and YSYEKL. Trimming stripped 5 bases from V and 1 base from J, with 17 bases between. CDR3 DNA sequence: TGCGCCAGCAGCGGGGCGTGGGGGCAGCCGAACACTGAAGCTTTCTTT. Translation: CASSGAWGQPNTEAFF.

V usage is TRBV12-5 and J usage is TRBJ2-1, with D hard to call. The CDR3 extends over 11 amino acids. Germline CDR1 and CDR2: LGHNT and FRNRAP. V was pared by 3 bases and J by 10 bases, with 7 bases between. This CDR3 reads CASGLQEEQFF. The CDR3 bases are TGTGCTAGTGGTTTACAAGAGGAGCAGTTCTTC.

V gene TRBV4-1 combines with J gene TRBJ2-1, with TRBD2 identical over 9 bases. The CDR3 has 16 residues. Germline trimming cut 3 bases from V and 0 bases from J; bases unmatched to any gene: 3. Germline V gene lookup returns CDR1 MGHRA and CDR2 YSYEKL. CDR3 coding DNA: TGCGCCAGCAGCCAGCAAGCGGGGGGCTCCTACAATGAGCAGTTCTTC. Translated, it gives CASSQQAGGSYNEQFF.

The chain uses TRBV6-6 and TRBJ2-5; D not certain. V was cut by 4 bases and J by 2 bases, with 8 bases left in between. The germline V gene has CDR1 MNHNY and CDR2 SVGAGI (reference sequence). This CDR3 has 13 amino acids. The CDR3 region is CASSLRPQETQYF. Written as DNA, the CDR3 is TGTGCCAGCAGTTTACGGCCTCAAGAGACCCAGTACTTC.

The V and J genes are TRBV7-9 and TRBJ2-1, with 7 bases aligning to TRBD2. V was pared by 5 bases and J by 6 bases, with 13 bases of the junction left unmatched. This CDR3 spans 16 amino acids. Germline V gene lookup returns CDR1 SEHNR and CDR2 FQNEAQ (reference sequence). CDR3 nucleotide sequence: TGTGCCAGCAGCCCGGGGGACGTCGGCGGGGGCAATGAGCAGTTCTTC. Encoded protein: CASSPGDVGGGNEQFF.

J is TRBJ1-5 and V is TRBV6-1; TRBD1 might be the D (5 bases). This CDR3 has 15 residues. V shed 2 bases and J shed 4 bases, with 12 bases lying between them. Germline lookup yields CDR1 MNHNS and CDR2 SASEGT. CDR3 sequence (DNA): TGTGCCAGCAGTGAAAATCGGGCAGGGAATCAGCCCCAGCATTTT. The encoded protein is CASSENRAGNQPQHF.

The chain couples TRBV6-5 to TRBJ1-3, with D unresolved. Trimming removed 2 bases at V and 0 bases at J, with 11 bases between. The CDR3 spans 16 residues. Germline-derived CDR1 and CDR2 are MNHEY and SVGAGI. This CDR3 reads CASSYTRQNSGNTIYF. The CDR3 DNA reads TGTGCCAGCAGTTACACCAGACAAAACTCTGGAAACACCATATATTTT.

V is TRBV11-2 and J is TRBJ2-7; D unresolved. Germline V gene sequence: CDR1 SGHAT, CDR2 FQNNGV. The V end lost 0 bases, the J end lost 4 bases, and 7 bases lay between the germline ends. The CDR3 length is 13 residues. The CDR3 spells CASSLDYKYEQYF. The CDR3 DNA sequence: TGTGCCAGCAGCTTAGATTATAAGTACGAGCAGTACTTC.

The genes are TRBV29-1 and TRBJ1-1; weak D call: TRBD1 (6 bases). The CDR3 spans 9 residues. The V gene lost 6 bases and the J gene lost 11 bases, with 10 bases spanning the gap. From germline, CDR1 is SQVTM and CDR2 ANQGSEA. CDR3 amino acids: CSVGQGAFF. In DNA form, the CDR3 reads TGCAGCGTAGGCCAGGGGGCTTTCTTT.

The rearrangement joins TRBV7-3 to TRBJ2-5; D not certain. Looked up from germline, CDR1 is SGHTA and CDR2 is FQGTGA. This CDR3 is 13 amino acids long. Trimming pared 5 bases from V and 0 bases from J, leaving 7 bases between. The DNA of the CDR3 is TGTGCCAGCAGCCTTACATACCAAGAGACCCAGTACTTC. Translation gives CASSLTYQETQYF.

The chain carries TRBV9 and TRBJ2-2; D possibly corresponds to TRBD2 (6 bases). The CDR3 is made up of 15 amino acids. In germline, CDR1 is SGDLS, CDR2 YYNGEE. Trimming left V 0 bases short and J 5 bases short, with 11 bases between. The CDR3 bases are TGTGCCAGCAGCGTAGTCTCCGGGACTACCGGGGAGCTGTTTTTT. Translated: CASSVVSGTTGELFF. The full variable domain, rest sourced from reference TRBV9 and TRBJ2-2, is DSGVTQTPKHLITATGQRVTLRCSPRSGDLSVYWYQQSLDQGLQFLIQYYNGEERAKGNILERFSAQQFPDLHSELNLSSLELGDSALYFCASSVVSGTTGELFFGEGSRLTVL.

The chain recombines TRBV19 with TRBJ2-7; a weak D match, TRBD1 (6 bases). The length of the CDR3 is 13 residues. Looked up from germline, CDR1 is LNHDA and CDR2 is SQIVND (reference sequence). Trimming shortened V by 9 bases and J by 2 bases, and 14 bases separated the two germline ends. CDR3 residues: CASSRGTAYEQYF. The CDR3 DNA sequence: TGTGCCAGCTCCAGGGGAACGGCCTACGAGCAGTACTTC.

The gene calls are TRBV6-2 or TRBV6-3 and TRBJ1-5; possible D gene TRBD1, 6 bases. The CDR3 has 13 residues. Germline V gene lookup returns CDR1 MNHEY and CDR2 SVGEGT. V gave up 5 bases and J gave up 4 bases, with 9 bases separating them. The CDR3 loop is CASSEGGNQPQHF. For the CDR3, the DNA is TGTGCCAGCAGTGAGGGGGGTAATCAGCCCCAGCATTTT.

This chain joins TRBV5-4 and TRBJ1-1, with no clear D. Germline values: CDR1 SGHNT, CDR2 YYREEE (reference sequence). CDR3 length: 13 residues. V dropped 0 bases and J dropped 5 bases, with 8 bases sitting between them. The CDR3 reads CASSLGFVTEAFF. The CDR3 nucleotides read TGTGCCAGCAGCTTGGGGTTTGTTACTGAAGCTTTCTTT.

V usage is TRBV5-1 and J usage is TRBJ2-1, with 12 nucleotides matching TRBD2. V lost 4 bases to trimming and J lost 4 bases; unmatched junction nucleotides: 3. The length of the CDR3 is 15 residues. The germline V gene encodes CDR1 SGHRS and CDR2 YFSETQ. CDR3 coding DNA: TGCGCCAGCAGCGTGACTAGCGGGGGTTACAATGAGCAGTTCTTC. Protein: CASSVTSGGYNEQFF.

This chain joins TRBV5-1 and TRBJ2-5; TRBD2 aligns across 12 bases. Per germline, CDR1 SGHRS and CDR2 YFSETQ. The length of the CDR3 is 16 residues. Germline trimming cut 4 bases from V and 5 bases from J; bases unmatched to any gene: 9. The CDR3 DNA is TGCGCCAGCAGCACAATACTAGCGGGGGGCAGGGAGACCCAGTACTTC. It codes for CASSTILAGGRETQYF.

As regards this clone: Other DNA sequences in this sample translate to the same CDR3. The rearrangement uses TRBV7-8 and TRBJ2-7; the D is unclear. Trimming cost V 3 bases and J 1 base, with 4 bases left between them. CDR3 length: 12 amino acids. The germline V gene has CDR1 SGHVS and CDR2 FQNEAQ. CDR3 loop: CASSLGSYEQYF. The CDR3 coding sequence is TGTGCCAGCAGCTTGGGGTCCTACGAGCAGTACTTC.